Shown below are 21 T cell receptor beta chains from a single sample sequenced in a study of neurological immune-mediated disorders. TCRdb itself ran the 5' RACE reads through MiXCR, one entry per CDR3 protein. The table records fewer than 110,000 distinct CDR3 sequences, 11% of them present only once. Time point noted: longitudinal time-point 3. Sequenced sample: PBMCs. Receptors originate from a female donor with HTLV-1-associated myelopathy (HAM/TSP).

There are many counts of this clonotype. The chain joins TRBV28 to TRBJ1-2; TRBD1 matches 10 bases. CDR3 length: 19 residues. Trimming at V came to 2 bases and at J to 4 bases, leaving 16 bases not matched to a gene. Germline V gene lookup returns CDR1 MDHEN and CDR2 SYDVKM. In nucleotides, the CDR3 is TGTGCCAGCAGTTTACTTATCCCCGGGACAGGGGAAGGCGGCTATGGCTACACCTTC. This translates into CASSLLIPGTGEGGYGYTF.

This clonotype showed up many times. V is TRBV20-1 and J is TRBJ2-1; a possible D gene is TRBD2 (7 bases). This CDR3 is 16 amino acids long. Germline CDR1 and CDR2: DFQATT and SNEGSKA (reference sequence). The ends were cut back, 0 bases at V and 9 bases at J, with 21 bases in the middle. The CDR3 here is CSARDYGGPFRGEQFF. CDR3 coding DNA: TGCAGTGCTAGAGATTACGGGGGGCCGTTCCGGGGTGAGCAGTTCTTC.

At least ten counts were recorded for this clonotype. The chain combines TRBV20-1 with TRBJ2-2; 7 nucleotides line up with TRBD1. V gave up 6 bases and J gave up 2 bases; unmatched junction bases: 6. The CDR3 length is 14 residues. Per the germline V gene, CDR1 is DFQATT and CDR2 is SNEGSKA (reference sequence). DNA of the CDR3: TGCAGTGCCCTCCGACAGGGAAACACCGGGGAGCTGTTTTTT. This encodes CSALRQGNTGELFF.

This clonotype came up many times. The chain is built from TRBV12-3 or TRBV12-4 and TRBJ2-3; 8 nucleotides match TRBD2. The CDR3 is 15 amino acids. The trim removed 2 bases at V and 1 base at J, leaving 2 bases unmatched. The CDR3 region has the DNA TGTGCCAGCAGTTTATCGACTAGCGGCACAGATACGCAGTATTTT. Translated: CASSLSTSGTDTQYF.

The genes are TRBV20-1 and TRBJ2-5, with 9 bases lining up with TRBD1. Germline CDR1 and CDR2: DFQATT and SNEGSKA (reference sequence). Trimming at V came to 5 bases and at J to 5 bases, leaving 6 bases not matched to a gene. The CDR3 spans 13 residues. The CDR3 nucleotides read TGCAGTGCTGGGGGACAGGGAGAGGAGACCCAGTACTTC. This gives the protein CSAGGQGEETQYF.

This clonotype was seen ten or more times. This chain uses TRBV6-6 with TRBJ2-7; D not resolved. The ends were cut back, 5 bases at V and 4 bases at J, with 9 bases in the middle. CDR3 length: 12 residues. Per germline, CDR1 MNHNY and CDR2 SVGAGI (reference sequence). The DNA of the CDR3 is TGTGCCAGCAGTAGCTTTACTTACGAGCAGTACTTC. Protein sequence: CASSSFTYEQYF.

A few counts support this clonotype. The rearrangement links TRBV6-6 to TRBJ1-6; 9 bases line up with TRBD1. The length of the CDR3 is 14 residues. Germline CDR1 reads MNHNY; CDR2 reads SVGAGI (reference sequence). With 8 bases clipped from V and 11 bases from J, the junction kept 10 bases outside the gene matches. CDR3 bases: TGTGCCAGCGCCATTACAGGGGGCAGAACACCCCTCCACTTT. It specifies CASAITGGRTPLHF.

This clonotype was seen repeatedly, ten times or more. This chain uses TRBV12-3 or TRBV12-4 with TRBJ2-1, with TRBD2 as a possible D gene (6 bases). Trimming left V 6 bases short and J 1 base short, with 13 bases between. The CDR3 runs 15 residues. CDR3 loop: CASSLPGGSYNEQFF. The CDR3 bases are TGTGCCAGCAGCTTACCCGGGGGTTCCTACAATGAGCAGTTCTTC.

This clonotype was found many times. This chain joins TRBV5-1 and TRBJ1-1, with D possibly matching TRBD1 (5 bases). Trimming removed 1 base from V and 1 base from J, with 11 bases in between. The CDR3 is made up of 15 amino acids. The V gene's germline CDR1 is SGHRS and CDR2 YFSETQ. CDR3 DNA sequence: TGCGCCAGCAGCTTGATGGCAGGGCAGAACACTGAAGCTTTCTTT. Translation gives CASSLMAGQNTEAFF.

Points on this clonotype: At one end, the junction sequence differs from germline, possibly due to a read error. The chain is built from TRBV5-1 and TRBJ2-7; 7 bases map to TRBD2. The CDR3 runs to 11 residues. Germline CDR1 reads SGHRS; CDR2 reads YFSETQ. The CDR3 bases are TGCGCCAGCATCTTGGGGGGGGAGCAGTACTTC. Translation: CASILGGEQYF. The entire variable domain, with the rest obtained from reference TRBV5-1 and TRBJ2-7, is as follows: KAGVTQTPRYLIKTRGQQVTLSCSPISGHRSVSWYQQTPGQGLQFLFEYFSETQRNKGNFPGRFSGRQFSNSRSEMNVSTLELGDSALYLCASILGGEQYFGPGTRLTVT.

The sample holds many counts of this clonotype. This chain joins TRBV7-2 and TRBJ2-5; 12 bases match TRBD2. This CDR3 contains 16 residues. CDR1 and CDR2 from the germline V gene are SGHTA and FQGNSA. With 3 bases clipped from V and 5 bases from J, the junction kept 7 bases outside the gene matches. The CDR3, as DNA: TGTGCCAGCAGCTTTCTTTCTAGCGGGAGGGGGGAGACCCAGTACTTC. This codes for CASSFLSSGRGETQYF.

This clonotype was counted between two and nine times. The chain has TRBV5-1 and TRBJ1-5; 9 positions match TRBD1. Germline V lookup: CDR1 SGHRS, CDR2 YFSETQ. Germline trimming cut 4 bases from V and 6 bases from J; bases unmatched to any gene: 5. The CDR3 totals 14 residues. The CDR3 sequence is CASSQDRGGQPQHF. CDR3 nucleotide sequence: TGCGCCAGCAGCCAGGACAGGGGAGGTCAGCCCCAGCATTTT.

This clonotype is a singleton in its sample. V and J are TRBV5-1 and TRBJ1-3, with TRBD1 identical over 9 bases. With V trimmed by 0 bases and J by 0 bases, 13 bases remained unmatched. The CDR3 loop spans 20 amino acids. Germline CDR1 is SGHRS and CDR2 is YFSETQ. The CDR3 reads CASSLGPPRTGAFSGNTIYF. DNA of the CDR3: TGCGCCAGCAGCTTGGGGCCCCCCAGGACAGGGGCGTTCTCTGGAAACACCATATATTTT.

This clonotype was recorded many times. This chain links TRBV7-3 with TRBJ2-1; D may be TRBD1 or TRBD2 (5 bases each). With 3 bases removed from V and 8 bases from J, the gap between germline ends came to 11 bases. The CDR3 length is 13 residues. Germline CDR1 SGHTA, CDR2 FQGTGA. This chain's CDR3 is CASSLGDYDEQFF. CDR3 in DNA: TGTGCCAGCAGCTTGGGGGATTACGATGAGCAGTTCTTC.

The table lists this clonotype with many counts. V usage is TRBV11-2 and J usage is TRBJ2-1, with no clear D. CDR3 length: 13 residues. Between the trimmed V and J ends, which lost 4 bases and 14 bases, there was a span of 18 bases. Germline V CDR1 and CDR2: SGHAT, FQNNGV. CDR3 coding DNA: TGTGCCAGCAGCTCGCTACCCCGGAAGACCGAGTTCTTC. Protein: CASSSLPRKTEFF.

A few counts support this clonotype. The CDR3 bases are TGTGCCAGCAGCACGTACGGGGGCGACACAGATACGCAGTATTTT. Amino acids: CASSTYGGDTDTQYF. V usage is TRBV5-5 and J usage is TRBJ2-3; D tentatively reads TRBD1 or TRBD2 (6 bases each). Germline V lookup: CDR1 SGHKS, CDR2 YYEKEE (reference sequence). V lost 4 bases, J lost 2 bases, and 14 bases lay in between. The CDR3 length is 15 residues.

This clonotype occurred many times. CDR3 sequence reads: CATSRDGQSVEQFF. The CDR3 DNA follows: TGTGCCACCAGCAGAGATGGACAGTCAGTTGAGCAGTTCTTC. The chain is built from TRBV15 and TRBJ2-1; tentatively, D is TRBD1 (6 bases). This CDR3 has 14 amino acids. V dropped 0 bases and J dropped 9 bases, with 12 bases sitting between them. The germline V gene encodes CDR1 LNHNV and CDR2 YYDKDF (reference sequence). Full variable domain (remainder filled in from reference TRBV15 and TRBJ2-1): DAMVIQNPRYQVTQFGKPVTLSCSQTLNHNVMYWYQQKSSQAPKLLFHYYDKDFNNEADTPDNFQSRRPNTSFCFLDIRSPGLGDTAMYLCATSRDGQSVEQFFGPGTRLTVL.

This clonotype has at least ten counts. The V and J genes are TRBV28 and TRBJ2-6; D might be TRBD2 (7 bases). CDR1 is MDHEN, CDR2 SYDVKM, per germline. V lost 9 bases and J 0 bases, leaving 12 bases between the germline ends. This CDR3 region has 15 residues. Here the CDR3 reads CASKGEGSGANVLTF. CDR3 nucleotide sequence: TGTGCCAGTAAGGGGGAGGGCTCTGGGGCCAACGTCCTGACTTTC.

This clonotype came up many times. This chain's CDR3 is CASMRVGGAPDGYTF. CDR3 coding DNA: TGTGCCAGCATGCGAGTGGGGGGGGCGCCGGACGGCTACACCTTC. The chain has TRBV27 and TRBJ1-2; weak D call: TRBD1 (6 bases). This CDR3 region has 15 residues. Trimming cost V 7 bases and J 8 bases, with 23 bases left between them. Looked up from germline, CDR1 is MNHEY and CDR2 is SMNVEV (reference sequence).

This clonotype was detected many times. The chain joins TRBV18 to TRBJ2-1; D may be TRBD1 or TRBD2 (5 bases each). V was clipped by 2 bases and J by 2 bases, with 7 bases between them. This CDR3 is 14 amino acids long. Germline lookup yields CDR1 KGHSH and CDR2 LQKENI. The CDR3 sequence is CASSPGTPYNEQFF. The CDR3 nucleotides are TGTGCCAGCTCACCAGGGACGCCCTACAATGAGCAGTTCTTC.

This clonotype has ten or more counts. This rearrangement joins TRBV20-1 to TRBJ2-1; D might be TRBD2 (6 bases). Germline V gene sequence: CDR1 DFQATT, CDR2 SNEGSKA (reference sequence). V lost 5 bases and J 2 bases, leaving 16 bases between the germline ends. This CDR3 comprises 15 residues. CDR3 region: CSAETGTPTYNEQFF. The CDR3 bases are TGCAGTGCTGAAACCGGGACTCCGACCTACAATGAGCAGTTCTTC.